Below are 21 T cell receptor beta chains sequenced from a single sample in a study of cytomegalovirus exposure and HLA in healthy donors. PCR involved 60 Vbeta and 13 Jbeta primers. Sequencing used immunoSEQ multiplex PCR; TCRdb keeps in-frame clones, though not all of them. This sample yields 100,000 to 150,000 clones, of which around nine tenths are seen a single time; around 5.5% belongs to the top ten. The sequencing input was PBMCs. All receptors derive from a woman between 25 and 40 years old in good health and CMV-seronegative.

This chain links TRBV29-1 with TRBJ2-3; D might be TRBD1 (5 bases). The CDR3 is made up of 15 amino acids. The germline V gene encodes CDR1 SQVTM and CDR2 ANQGSEA. V was trimmed by 2 bases and J by 4 bases, leaving 16 bases between them. CDR3 sequence: CSVETRQRSPDTQYF. CDR3 nucleotide sequence: TGCAGCGTTGAAACGCGACAGAGGTCCCCAGATACGCAGTATTTT.

The chain joins TRBV19 to TRBJ1-2, with D perhaps TRBD1 (6 bases). The length of the CDR3 is 15 residues. V lost 1 base to trimming and J lost 10 bases, with 19 bases between them. The germline gives CDR1 LNHDA, CDR2 SQIVND (reference sequence). In DNA, the CDR3 is TGTGCCAGTAGTATAGGGGGTCCCGGGGGGCTCCCCTACACCTTC. This sequence encodes CASSIGGPGGLPYTF.

J is TRBJ2-7 and V is TRBV6-5; D gene ambiguous. Germline CDR1 reads MNHEY; CDR2 reads SVGAGI. The V end lost 4 bases, the J end lost 3 bases, and 4 bases lay between the germline ends. The CDR3 contains 11 residues. This CDR3 is CASSSYYEQYF. CDR3 nucleotides: TGTGCCAGCAGTTCGTACTACGAGCAGTACTTC.

This chain uses TRBV5-1 with TRBJ2-5; 8 positions agree with TRBD1. CDR1 and CDR2 (germline): SGHRS, YFSETQ. The CDR3 has 16 amino acids. V shed 0 bases, J shed 0 bases, and the junction held 4 bases outside the gene matches. CDR3 sequence (DNA): TGCGCCAGCAGCTTGGTTGGACAGGGCTACCAAGAGACCCAGTACTTC. Translation gives CASSLVGQGYQETQYF. Together with reference TRBV5-1 and TRBJ2-5, the CDR3 gives the full variable domain: KAGVTQTPRYLIKTRGQQVTLSCSPISGHRSVSWYQQTPGQGLQFLFEYFSETQRNKGNFPGRFSGRQFSNSRSEMNVSTLELGDSALYLCASSLVGQGYQETQYFGPGTRLLVL.

The gene calls are TRBV5-6 and TRBJ2-5; 9 nucleotides line up with TRBD2. With 0 bases clipped from V and 2 bases from J, the junction kept 8 bases outside the gene matches. CDR1 is SGHDT, CDR2 YYEEEE, per germline. The CDR3 spans 17 residues. The CDR3 reads CASSLAVAGGHQETQYF. CDR3 DNA: TGTGCCAGCAGCTTGGCCGTGGCGGGGGGGCATCAAGAGACCCAGTACTTC.

The chain uses TRBV11-2 and TRBJ2-7, with TRBD1 identical over 7 bases. CDR3 length: 14 residues. CDR1 and CDR2 from the germline V gene are SGHAT and FQNNGV. Losses at the gene ends were 3 bases for V and 7 bases for J; bases not matched to a gene: 9. CDR3 residues: CASSLGQLAGEQYF. The CDR3 coding sequence is TGTGCCAGCAGCTTGGGACAGCTCGCCGGAGAGCAGTACTTC.

The gene calls are TRBV4-1 and TRBJ1-1, with TRBD1 as a possible D gene (5 bases). Germline V gene sequence: CDR1 MGHRA, CDR2 YSYEKL. Trimming took 1 base from V and 1 from J, leaving 13 bases between them. CDR3 size: 16 residues. Here the CDR3 DNA reads TGCGCCAGCAGCCAAGCGGTCGGGGGGAGGAACACTGAAGCTTTCTTT. Its protein product is CASSQAVGGRNTEAFF.

In DNA form, the CDR3 reads TGTGCCAGCAGTCTTAATACAGGGCTAAACAATGAGCAGTTCTTC. Translating gives CASSLNTGLNNEQFF. This chain links TRBV27 with TRBJ2-1; D might be TRBD1 (6 bases). Germline CDR1 is MNHEY and CDR2 is SMNVEV (reference sequence). Trimming cost V 5 bases and J 5 bases, with 16 bases left between them. The CDR3 sequence is 15 residues long.

This chain joins TRBV5-1 and TRBJ2-2; D may be TRBD2 (6 bases). Trimming took off 5 bases at V and 6 bases at J, with 17 bases between the two ends. The CDR3 totals 15 residues. Germline V gene sequence: CDR1 SGHRS, CDR2 YFSETQ. The chain's CDR3 is CASSWWTIVAGELFF. The CDR3 bases are TGCGCCAGCAGTTGGTGGACTATAGTCGCCGGGGAGCTGTTTTTT.

The rearrangement links TRBV25-1 to TRBJ1-2; TRBD1 aligns across 7 bases. CDR3 length equals 13 residues. V shed 5 bases and J 5 bases; nucleotides not matched to a gene: 5. The V gene's germline CDR1 is MGHDK and CDR2 SYGVNS. Here the CDR3 reads CASSFTGAYGYTF. CDR3 nucleotides: TGTGCCAGCAGTTTTACAGGGGCATATGGCTACACCTTC.

The V and J genes are TRBV7-9 and TRBJ2-1, with D possibly TRBD1 on 5 matching bases. Trimming cost V 1 base and J 11 bases, with 24 bases left between them. Germline V gene lookup returns CDR1 SEHNR and CDR2 FQNEAQ (reference sequence). The CDR3 is made up of 17 amino acids. The DNA of the CDR3 is TGTGCCAGCAGCTTAGGCAAATTACTAATACAGGATATCAAGCAGTTCTTC. This encodes CASSLGKLLIQDIKQFF.

The rearrangement uses TRBV30 and TRBJ2-3, with D maybe TRBD2 (5 bases). Per the germline V gene, CDR1 is GTSNPN and CDR2 is SVGIG (reference sequence). V shed 4 bases and J shed 2 bases, with 16 bases lying between them. CDR3 length: 15 amino acids. The CDR3 region has the DNA TGTGCCTGGAAACGGGGTACGGGATACACAGATACGCAGTATTTT. It encodes CAWKRGTGYTDTQYF.

The chain carries TRBV5-1 and TRBJ2-1, with D possibly matching TRBD2 (6 bases). The CDR3 contains 14 residues. Germline CDR1 is SGHRS and CDR2 is YFSETQ. V was clipped by 0 bases and J by 3 bases, with 7 bases between them. The CDR3 protein is CASSLVGGYNEQFF. CDR3 in DNA: TGCGCCAGCAGCTTGGTGGGGGGCTACAATGAGCAGTTCTTC.

The J gene is TRBJ2-7, the V gene TRBV18, with 7 nucleotides matching TRBD1. This CDR3 contains 17 residues. Germline V gene lookup returns CDR1 KGHSH and CDR2 LQKENI. V was pared by 1 base and J by 5 bases, with 14 bases of the junction left unmatched. The CDR3 DNA follows: TGTGCCAGCTCACCACGGGCCCGGACAGGAGCTTCCAACGAGCAGTACTTC. Translating gives CASSPRARTGASNEQYF.

The chain employs TRBV7-9 and TRBJ2-1; D remains unclear. CDR3 length equals 14 residues. Germline CDR1 SEHNR, CDR2 FQNEAQ (reference sequence). Trimming cost V 7 bases and J 4 bases, with 14 bases left between them. This chain's CDR3 is CASTLIRDYNEQFF. The CDR3 DNA is TGTGCCAGCACCCTCATTCGAGATTACAATGAGCAGTTCTTC. The whole variable domain, filled in from reference TRBV7-9 and TRBJ2-1, reads DTGVSQNPRHKITKRGQNVTFRCDPISEHNRLYWYRQTLGQGPEFLTYFQNEAQLEKSRLLSDRFSAERPKGSFSTLEIQRTEQGDSAMYLCASTLIRDYNEQFFGPGTRLTVL.

The sample holds a few counts of this clone. V gene TRBV2 combines with J gene TRBJ2-2; a weak D match, TRBD2 (6 bases). V gave up 7 bases and J gave up 6 bases, with 12 bases separating them. The CDR3 has 13 residues. Germline CDR1 is SNHLY and CDR2 is FYNNEI. The CDR3: CASTKEGAGELFF. CDR3 DNA sequence: TGTGCCAGCACCAAGGAGGGTGCCGGGGAGCTGTTTTTT.

J is TRBJ1-6 and V is TRBV15; D is perhaps TRBD1 (5 bases). The CDR3 covers 14 residues. Germline V gives CDR1 LNHNV, CDR2 YYDKDF (reference sequence). Trimming removed 8 bases at V and 6 bases at J, with 14 bases between. CDR3 nucleotides: TGTGCCACCCGCAAGGGGCTCGGTAATTCACCCCTCCACTTT. Translating it yields CATRKGLGNSPLHF.

This rearrangement joins TRBV2 to TRBJ1-1, with D possibly TRBD1 on 6 matching bases. Deletions cut 6 bases from V and 4 bases from J, with 15 bases between. From germline, CDR1 is SNHLY and CDR2 FYNNEI. The CDR3 runs 14 residues. The CDR3 protein is CASRWDTGGTEAFF. DNA for the CDR3: TGTGCCAGCAGATGGGACACAGGTGGCACTGAAGCTTTCTTT. Variable domain in full (rest from reference TRBV2 and TRBJ1-1): EPEVTQTPSHQVTQMGQEVILRCVPISNHLYFYWYRQILGQKVEFLVSFYNNEISEKSEIFDDQFSVERPDGSNFTLKIRSTKLEDSAMYFCASRWDTGGTEAFFGQGTRLTVV.

The V gene is TRBV9, the J gene TRBJ2-3, with TRBD2 identical over 7 bases. The CDR3 sequence is 16 residues long. Trimming took 0 bases from V and 2 from J; bases not matched to a gene: 6. CDR1 and CDR2 (germline): SGDLS, YYNGEE. The CDR3 DNA sequence: TGTGCCAGCAGCGTAGTTCAGCGGGGAGCCACAGATACGCAGTATTTT. Its protein is CASSVVQRGATDTQYF.

The J gene is TRBJ1-1, the V gene TRBV1; TRBD1 is taken as the D call from the table, unchecked against the DNA. TRBV1 is labeled a pseudogene. This CDR3 comprises 15 residues. CDR3: CTSSHDRGETAEAFF. The CDR3 DNA reads TGCACCAGCAGCCATGACAGGGGTGAGACGGCTGAAGCTTTCTTT.

This clone was counted a single time. V and J are TRBV5-1 and TRBJ2-3; 9 bases are shared with TRBD2. J was trimmed by 14 bases and V by 4 bases; bases with no gene match: 11. CDR3 length equals 13 residues. Germline assignment: CDR1 SGHRS and CDR2 YFSETQ. The CDR3 coding sequence is TGCGCCAGCAGCGAGACTAGCGGTACTGCTGGGTATTTT. It encodes CASSETSGTAGYF.